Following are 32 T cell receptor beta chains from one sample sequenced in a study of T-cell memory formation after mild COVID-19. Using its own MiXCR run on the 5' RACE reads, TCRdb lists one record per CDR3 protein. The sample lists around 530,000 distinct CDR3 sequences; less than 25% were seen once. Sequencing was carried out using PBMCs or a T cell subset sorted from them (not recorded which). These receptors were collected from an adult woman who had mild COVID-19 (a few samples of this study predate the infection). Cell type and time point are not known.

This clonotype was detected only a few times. Here the CDR3 DNA reads TGTGCCAGCAGCTTGTCGAAATTATCCCGTAACTCCTACAATGAGCAGTTCTTC. Its protein is CASSLSKLSRNSYNEQFF. The chain couples TRBV5-8 to TRBJ2-1; D call uncertain. The CDR3 length is 18 residues. Germline CDR1 SGHTS, CDR2 YDEGEE. Between the trimmed V and J ends, which lost 1 base and 0 bases, there was a span of 17 bases.

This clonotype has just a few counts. CDR3 coding DNA: TGTGCCAGCAGCTATTCGCCGGGACAGTTGTACAATGAGCAGTTCTTC. Amino acids: CASSYSPGQLYNEQFF. The chain links TRBV7-6 to TRBJ2-1, with 7 bases fitting TRBD1. The germline CDR1 and CDR2 sequences are SGHVS and FNYEAQ. There are 16 residues in the CDR3. Trimming took 4 bases from V and 4 from J; bases not matched to a gene: 10.

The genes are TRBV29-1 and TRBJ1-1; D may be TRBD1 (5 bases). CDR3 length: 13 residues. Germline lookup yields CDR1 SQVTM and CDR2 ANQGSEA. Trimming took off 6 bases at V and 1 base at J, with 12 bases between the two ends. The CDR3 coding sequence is TGCAGCGTCCGGGGCTTACGGAACACTGAAGCTTTCTTT. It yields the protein CSVRGLRNTEAFF.

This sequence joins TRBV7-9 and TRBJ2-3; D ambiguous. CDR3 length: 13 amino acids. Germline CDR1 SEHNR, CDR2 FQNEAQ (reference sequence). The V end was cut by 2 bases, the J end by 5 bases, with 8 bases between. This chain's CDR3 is CASSLRWGDTQYF. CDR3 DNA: TGTGCCAGCAGCTTAAGGTGGGGAGATACGCAGTATTTT.

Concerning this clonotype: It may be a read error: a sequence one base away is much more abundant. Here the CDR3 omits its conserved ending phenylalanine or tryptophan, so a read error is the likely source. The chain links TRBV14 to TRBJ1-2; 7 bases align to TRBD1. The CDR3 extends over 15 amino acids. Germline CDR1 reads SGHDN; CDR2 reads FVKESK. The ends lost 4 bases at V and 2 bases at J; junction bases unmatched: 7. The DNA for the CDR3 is TGTGCCAGCAGCCTGAGACAGGGCGGAAACTATGGCTACACCTTA. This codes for CASSLRQGGNYGYTL.

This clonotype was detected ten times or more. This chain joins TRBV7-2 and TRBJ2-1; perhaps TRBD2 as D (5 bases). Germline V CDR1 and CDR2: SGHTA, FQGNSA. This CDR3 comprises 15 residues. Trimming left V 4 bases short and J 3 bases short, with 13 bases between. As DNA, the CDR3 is TGTGCCAGCAGCTCCAACTTTGGACTCTACAATGAGCAGTTCTTC. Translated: CASSSNFGLYNEQFF.

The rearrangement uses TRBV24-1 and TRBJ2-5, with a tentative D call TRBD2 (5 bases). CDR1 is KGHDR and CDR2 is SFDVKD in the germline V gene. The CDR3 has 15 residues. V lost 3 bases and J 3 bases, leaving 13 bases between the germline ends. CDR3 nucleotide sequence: TGTGCCACCAGTGATCTCGGGATCACCAAAGAGACCCAGTACTTC. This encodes CATSDLGITKETQYF.

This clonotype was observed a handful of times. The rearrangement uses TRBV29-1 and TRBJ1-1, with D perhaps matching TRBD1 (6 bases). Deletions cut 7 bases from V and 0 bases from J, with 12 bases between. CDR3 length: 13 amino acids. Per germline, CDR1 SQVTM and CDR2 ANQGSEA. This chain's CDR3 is CSGEGGLNTEAFF. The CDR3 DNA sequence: TGCAGCGGGGAAGGGGGACTGAACACTGAAGCTTTCTTT.

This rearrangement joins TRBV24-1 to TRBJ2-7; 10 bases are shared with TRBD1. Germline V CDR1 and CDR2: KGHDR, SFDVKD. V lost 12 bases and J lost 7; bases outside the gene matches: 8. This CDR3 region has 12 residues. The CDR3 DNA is TGTGCCCTCCGGACAGGGGGTGAAGAGCAGTACTTC. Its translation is CALRTGGEEQYF.

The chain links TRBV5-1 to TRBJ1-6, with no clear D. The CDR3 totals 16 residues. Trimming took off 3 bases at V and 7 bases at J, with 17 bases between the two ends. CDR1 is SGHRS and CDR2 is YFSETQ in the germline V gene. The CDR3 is CASSSRAANGNSPLHF. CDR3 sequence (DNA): TGCGCCAGCAGCTCACGGGCGGCTAACGGGAATTCACCCCTCCACTTT.

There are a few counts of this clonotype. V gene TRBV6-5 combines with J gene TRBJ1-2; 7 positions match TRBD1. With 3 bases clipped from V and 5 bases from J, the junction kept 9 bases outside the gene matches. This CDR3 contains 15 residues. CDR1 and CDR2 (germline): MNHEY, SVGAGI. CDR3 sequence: CASSYDRESAYGYTF. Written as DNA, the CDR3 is TGTGCCAGCAGTTATGACAGGGAATCGGCGTATGGCTACACCTTC.

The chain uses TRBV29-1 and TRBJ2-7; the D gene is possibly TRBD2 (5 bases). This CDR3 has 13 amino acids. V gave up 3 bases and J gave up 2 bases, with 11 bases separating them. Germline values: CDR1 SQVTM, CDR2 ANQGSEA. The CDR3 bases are TGCAGCGTTGAGTGCCTAGCTCCCTACGAGCAGTACTTC. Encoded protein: CSVECLAPYEQYF.

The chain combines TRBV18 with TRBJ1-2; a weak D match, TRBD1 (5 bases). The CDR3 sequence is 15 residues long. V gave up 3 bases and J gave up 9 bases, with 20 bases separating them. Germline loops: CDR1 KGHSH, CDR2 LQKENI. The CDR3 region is CASSPPAGSEISYTF. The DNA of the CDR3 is TGTGCCAGCTCACCCCCGGCAGGGTCCGAAATCAGCTACACCTTC.

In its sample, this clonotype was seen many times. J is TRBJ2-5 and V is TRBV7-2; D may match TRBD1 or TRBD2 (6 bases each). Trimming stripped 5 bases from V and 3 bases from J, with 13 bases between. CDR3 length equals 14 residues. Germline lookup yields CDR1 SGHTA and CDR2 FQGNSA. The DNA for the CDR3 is TGTGCCAGCAGCCAATGGGGGGCGAAAGAGACCCAGTACTTC. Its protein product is CASSQWGAKETQYF.

In nucleotides, the CDR3 is TGCAGTGGGGGGACAGGCGGGGACAATGAGCAGTTCTTC. This codes for CSGGTGGDNEQFF. The J gene is TRBJ2-1, the V gene TRBV20-1, with 8 bases lining up with TRBD1. Per the germline V gene, CDR1 is DFQATT and CDR2 is SNEGSKA (reference sequence). The CDR3 contains 13 residues. The J segment lost 5 bases and the V segment lost 7 bases, leaving 7 bases of the junction unmatched.

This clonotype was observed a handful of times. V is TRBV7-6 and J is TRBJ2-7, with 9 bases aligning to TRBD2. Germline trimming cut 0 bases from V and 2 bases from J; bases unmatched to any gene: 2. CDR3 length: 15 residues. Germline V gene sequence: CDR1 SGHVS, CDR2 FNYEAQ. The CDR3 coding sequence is TGTGCCAGCAGCTTAGCCGCTAGCGGGGCCTACGAGCAGTACTTC. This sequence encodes CASSLAASGAYEQYF.

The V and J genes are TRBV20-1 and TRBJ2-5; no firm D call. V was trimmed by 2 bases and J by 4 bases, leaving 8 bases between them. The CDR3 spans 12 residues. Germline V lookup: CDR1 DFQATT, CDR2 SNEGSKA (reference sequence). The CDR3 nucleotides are TGCAGTGCTAGAAAATCCGGAGAGACCCAGTACTTC. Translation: CSARKSGETQYF.

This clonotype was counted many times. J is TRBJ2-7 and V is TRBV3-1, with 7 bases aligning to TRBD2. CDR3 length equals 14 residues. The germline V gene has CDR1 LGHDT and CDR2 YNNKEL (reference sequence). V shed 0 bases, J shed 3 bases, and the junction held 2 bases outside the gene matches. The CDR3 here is CASSQDRTSYEQYF. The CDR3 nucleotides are TGTGCCAGCAGCCAAGATCGGACTAGCTACGAGCAGTACTTC.

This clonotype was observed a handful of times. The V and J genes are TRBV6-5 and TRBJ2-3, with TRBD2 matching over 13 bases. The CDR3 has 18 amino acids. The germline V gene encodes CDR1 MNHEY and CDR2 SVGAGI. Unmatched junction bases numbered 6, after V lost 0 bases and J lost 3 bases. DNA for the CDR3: TGTGCCAGCAGTTACTCTCTTGGGACTAGCGGGACGACAGATACGCAGTATTTT. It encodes CASSYSLGTSGTTDTQYF.

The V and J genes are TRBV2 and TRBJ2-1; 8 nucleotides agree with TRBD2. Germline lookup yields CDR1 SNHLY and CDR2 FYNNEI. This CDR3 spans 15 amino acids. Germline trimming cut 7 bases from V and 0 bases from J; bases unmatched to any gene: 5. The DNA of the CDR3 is TGTGCCAGCACCTCGGGGGGGATCTCCTACAATGAGCAGTTCTTC. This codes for CASTSGGISYNEQFF.

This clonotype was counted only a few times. The CDR3 DNA follows: TGTGCCAGCAGGGGTCCCGCGGGAGATACGCAGTATTTT. Translating gives CASRGPAGDTQYF. This chain joins TRBV9 and TRBJ2-3, with a weak D call TRBD2 (5 bases). Trimming shortened V by 5 bases and J by 5 bases, and 12 bases separated the two germline ends. Germline CDR1 and CDR2: SGDLS and YYNGEE. The CDR3 consists of 13 residues.

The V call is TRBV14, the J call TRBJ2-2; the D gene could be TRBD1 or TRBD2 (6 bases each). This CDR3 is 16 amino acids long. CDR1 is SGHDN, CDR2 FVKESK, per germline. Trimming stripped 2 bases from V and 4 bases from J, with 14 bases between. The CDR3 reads CASSQLWGARTGELFF. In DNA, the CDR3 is TGTGCCAGCAGCCAATTATGGGGGGCGCGCACCGGGGAGCTGTTTTTT.

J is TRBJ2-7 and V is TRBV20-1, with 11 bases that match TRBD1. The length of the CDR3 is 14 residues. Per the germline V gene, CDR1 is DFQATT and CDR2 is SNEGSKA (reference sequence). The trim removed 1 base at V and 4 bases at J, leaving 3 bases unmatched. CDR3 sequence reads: CSARVGTGGYEQYF. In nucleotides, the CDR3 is TGCAGTGCTAGAGTAGGGACAGGGGGATACGAGCAGTACTTC.

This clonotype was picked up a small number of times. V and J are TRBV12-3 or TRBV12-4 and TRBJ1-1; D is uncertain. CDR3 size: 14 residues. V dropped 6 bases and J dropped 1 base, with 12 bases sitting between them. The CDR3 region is CASSRMNWNTEAFF. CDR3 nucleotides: TGTGCCAGCAGCCGGATGAACTGGAACACTGAAGCTTTCTTT.

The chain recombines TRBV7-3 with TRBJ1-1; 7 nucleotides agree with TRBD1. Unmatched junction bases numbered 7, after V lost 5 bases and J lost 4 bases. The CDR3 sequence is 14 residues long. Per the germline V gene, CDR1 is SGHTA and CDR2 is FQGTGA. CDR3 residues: CASSRLGQTTEAFF. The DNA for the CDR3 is TGTGCCAGCAGCCGACTGGGACAGACCACTGAAGCTTTCTTT.

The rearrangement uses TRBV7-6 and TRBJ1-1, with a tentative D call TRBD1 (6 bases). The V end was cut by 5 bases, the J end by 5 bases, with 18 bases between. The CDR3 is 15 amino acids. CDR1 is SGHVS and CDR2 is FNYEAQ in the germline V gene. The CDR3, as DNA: TGTGCCAGCAGCCCTAGCCCATACAGGGATACTGAAGCTTTCTTT. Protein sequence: CASSPSPYRDTEAFF.

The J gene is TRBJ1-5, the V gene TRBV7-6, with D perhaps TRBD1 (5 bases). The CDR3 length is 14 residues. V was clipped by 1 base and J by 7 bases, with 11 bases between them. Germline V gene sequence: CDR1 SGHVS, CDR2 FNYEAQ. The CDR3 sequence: CASSLGGAGQPQHF. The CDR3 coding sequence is TGTGCCAGCAGCTTAGGGGGCGCGGGGCAGCCCCAGCATTTT. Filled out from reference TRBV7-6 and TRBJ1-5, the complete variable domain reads GAGVSQSPRYKVTKRGQDVALRCDPISGHVSLYWYRQALGQGPEFLTYFNYEAQQDKSGLPNDRFSAERPEGSISTLTIQRTEQRDSAMYRCASSLGGAGQPQHFGDGTRLSIL.

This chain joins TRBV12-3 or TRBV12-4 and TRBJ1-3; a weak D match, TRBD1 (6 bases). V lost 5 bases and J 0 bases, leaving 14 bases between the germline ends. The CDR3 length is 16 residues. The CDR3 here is CASSAQQGLSGNTIYF. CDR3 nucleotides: TGTGCCAGCAGTGCACAACAGGGCCTCTCTGGAAACACCATATATTTT.

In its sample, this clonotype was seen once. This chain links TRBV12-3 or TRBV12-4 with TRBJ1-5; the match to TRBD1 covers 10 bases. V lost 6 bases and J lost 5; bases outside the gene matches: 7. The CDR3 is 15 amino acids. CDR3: CASSIGDRGYQPQHF. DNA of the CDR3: TGTGCCAGCAGCATTGGGGACAGGGGTTATCAGCCCCAGCATTTT.

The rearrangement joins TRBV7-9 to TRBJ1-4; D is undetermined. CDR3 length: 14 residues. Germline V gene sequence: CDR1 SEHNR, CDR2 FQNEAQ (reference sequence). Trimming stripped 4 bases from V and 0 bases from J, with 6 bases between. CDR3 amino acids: CASSSPATNEKLFF. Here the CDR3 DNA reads TGTGCCAGCAGCTCCCCTGCAACTAATGAAAAACTGTTTTTT.

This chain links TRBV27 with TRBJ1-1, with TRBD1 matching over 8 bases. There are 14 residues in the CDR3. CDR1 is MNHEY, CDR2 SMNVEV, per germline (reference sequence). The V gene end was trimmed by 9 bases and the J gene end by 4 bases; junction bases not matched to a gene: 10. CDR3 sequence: CASTRQGRSTEAFF. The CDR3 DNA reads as TGTGCCAGTACCCGACAGGGGAGGAGCACTGAAGCTTTCTTT.

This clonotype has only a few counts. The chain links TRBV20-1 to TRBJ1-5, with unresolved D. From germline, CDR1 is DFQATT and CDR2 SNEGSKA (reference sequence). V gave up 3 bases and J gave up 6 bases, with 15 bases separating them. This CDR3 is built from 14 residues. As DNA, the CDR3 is TGCAGTGCTAGCGGAGGCCTTGGCGGTCAGCCCCAGCATTTT. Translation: CSASGGLGGQPQHF.